This T cell receptor beta chain was sequenced in a study of T-cell reconstitution after alpha-beta-depleted transplantation in children. Study-wide results and limits: Elevated TCRbeta diversity at day 60 was traced, in some patients, to surviving recipient T cells and thymic progenitors. Diversity and T-cell counts at one year after transplant derived mostly from new T cells. Roughly two months post-transplant, alpha-beta T cells reportedly originated from several hundred graft clones that had expanded.

Construction of the TCRbeta library involved unique molecular identifiers. TCRdb itself ran the PCR reads through MiXCR, one entry per CDR3 protein. The table includes about 470,000 distinct CDR3 sequences, around 46% detected once. The table lists this clonotype with a few counts. Its specificity is not known. The CDR3 consists of 13 residues. The J segment lost 9 bases and the V segment lost 10 bases, leaving 12 bases of the junction unmatched. Germline V lookup: CDR1 MNHEY, CDR2 SVGEGT. The chain links TRBV6-2 or TRBV6-3 to TRBJ2-3; the match to TRBD2 covers 8 bases. Sequencing was performed on PBMCs, taken before TCRalphabeta/CD19-depleted stem cell transplant. The TCR originated in a girl under 10 years old with aplastic anemia, due to receive a stem cell transplant. The CDR3 is CATDLAGRETQYF. In DNA form, the CDR3 reads TGTGCCACCGACCTAGCGGGCAGGGAAACGCAGTATTTT.